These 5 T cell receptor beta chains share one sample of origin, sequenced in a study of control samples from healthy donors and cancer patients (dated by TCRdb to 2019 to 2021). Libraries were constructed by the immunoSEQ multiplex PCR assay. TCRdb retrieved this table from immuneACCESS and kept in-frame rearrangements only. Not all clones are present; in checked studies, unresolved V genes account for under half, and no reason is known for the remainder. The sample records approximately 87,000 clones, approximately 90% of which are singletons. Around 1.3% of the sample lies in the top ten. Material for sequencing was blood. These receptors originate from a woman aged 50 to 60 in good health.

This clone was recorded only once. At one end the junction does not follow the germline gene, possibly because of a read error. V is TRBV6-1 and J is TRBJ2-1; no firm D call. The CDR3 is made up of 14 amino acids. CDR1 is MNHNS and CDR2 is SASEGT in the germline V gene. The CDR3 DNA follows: TGTGCCAGCAGCGAAGTCCCTACCGACAATGAGCAGTTCTTC. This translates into CASSEVPTDNEQFF.

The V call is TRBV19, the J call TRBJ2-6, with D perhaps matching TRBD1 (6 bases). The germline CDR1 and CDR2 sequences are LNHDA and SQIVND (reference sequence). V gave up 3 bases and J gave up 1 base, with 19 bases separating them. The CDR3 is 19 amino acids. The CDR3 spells CASSISQGYSGSGANVLTF. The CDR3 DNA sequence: TGTGCCAGTAGTATTTCGCAGGGGTACAGCGGATCTGGGGCCAACGTCCTGACTTTC.

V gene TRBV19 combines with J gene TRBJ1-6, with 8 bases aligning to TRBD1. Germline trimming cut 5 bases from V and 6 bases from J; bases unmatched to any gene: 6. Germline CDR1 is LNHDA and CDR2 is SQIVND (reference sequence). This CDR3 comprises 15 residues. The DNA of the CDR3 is TGTGCCAGTAGTTCCCCAGGGGGCGGTAATTCACCCCTCCACTTT. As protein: CASSSPGGGNSPLHF.

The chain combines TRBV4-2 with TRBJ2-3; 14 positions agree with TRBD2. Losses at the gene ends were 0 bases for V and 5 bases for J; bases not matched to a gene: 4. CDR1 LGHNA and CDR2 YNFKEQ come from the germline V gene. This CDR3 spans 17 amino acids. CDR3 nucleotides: TGTGCCAGCAGCCAAGAGACTAGCGGGAGGGGGGGAGATACGCAGTATTTT. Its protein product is CASSQETSGRGGDTQYF.

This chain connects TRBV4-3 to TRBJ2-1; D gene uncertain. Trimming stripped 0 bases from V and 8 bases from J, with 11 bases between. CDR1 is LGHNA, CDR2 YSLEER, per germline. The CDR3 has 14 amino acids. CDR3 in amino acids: CASSQDKGWHEQFF. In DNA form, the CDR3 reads TGCGCCAGCAGCCAAGATAAGGGTTGGCATGAGCAGTTCTTC.